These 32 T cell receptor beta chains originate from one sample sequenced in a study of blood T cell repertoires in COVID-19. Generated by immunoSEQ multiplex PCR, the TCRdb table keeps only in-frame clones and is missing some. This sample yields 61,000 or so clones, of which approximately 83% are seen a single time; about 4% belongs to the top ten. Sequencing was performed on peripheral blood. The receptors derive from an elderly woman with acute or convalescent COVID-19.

DNA of the CDR3: TGTGCCAGCAGCCGGAAGGTCGGGCAGCTGGGGGCGAACACTGAAGCTTTCTTT. Its protein is CASSRKVGQLGANTEAFF. The V gene is TRBV11-2, the J gene TRBJ1-1, with TRBD1 as a possible D gene (6 bases). This CDR3 has 18 amino acids. In germline, CDR1 is SGHAT, CDR2 FQNNGV. The V and J ends lost 5 bases and 1 base respectively, with 23 bases between them.

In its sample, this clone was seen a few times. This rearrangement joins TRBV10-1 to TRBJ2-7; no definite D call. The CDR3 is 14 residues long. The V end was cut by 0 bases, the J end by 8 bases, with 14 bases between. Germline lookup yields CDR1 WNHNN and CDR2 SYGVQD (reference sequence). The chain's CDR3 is CASSESTRGSKQYF. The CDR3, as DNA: TGCGCCAGCAGTGAGTCGACTCGCGGAAGCAAGCAGTACTTC.

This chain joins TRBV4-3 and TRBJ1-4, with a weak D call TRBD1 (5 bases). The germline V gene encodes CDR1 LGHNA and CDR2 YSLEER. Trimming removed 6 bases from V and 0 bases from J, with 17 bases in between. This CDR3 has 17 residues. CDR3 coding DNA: TGCGCCAGCAGGCCGAGGAGGGACGGCGCAACTAATGAAAAACTGTTTTTT. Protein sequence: CASRPRRDGATNEKLFF.

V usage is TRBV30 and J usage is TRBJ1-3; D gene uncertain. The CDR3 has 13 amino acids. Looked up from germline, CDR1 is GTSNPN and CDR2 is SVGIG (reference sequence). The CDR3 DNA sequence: TGTGTCGGAGGACGGTTATCTGGAAACACCATATATTTT. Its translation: CVGGRLSGNTIYF.

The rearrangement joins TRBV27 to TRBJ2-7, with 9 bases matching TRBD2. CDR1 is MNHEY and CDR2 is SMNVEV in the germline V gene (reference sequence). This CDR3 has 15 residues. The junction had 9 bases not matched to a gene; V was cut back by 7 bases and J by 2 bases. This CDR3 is CASTGRSGRTYEQYF. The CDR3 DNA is TGTGCCAGCACTGGCCGAAGCGGGAGGACCTACGAGCAGTACTTC.

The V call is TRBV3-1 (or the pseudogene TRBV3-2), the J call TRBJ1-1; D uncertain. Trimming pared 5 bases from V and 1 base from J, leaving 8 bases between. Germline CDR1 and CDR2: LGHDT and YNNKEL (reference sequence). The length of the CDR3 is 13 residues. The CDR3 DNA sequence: TGTGCCAGCAGCACCGGAGGGAACACTGAAGCTTTCTTT. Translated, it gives CASSTGGNTEAFF.

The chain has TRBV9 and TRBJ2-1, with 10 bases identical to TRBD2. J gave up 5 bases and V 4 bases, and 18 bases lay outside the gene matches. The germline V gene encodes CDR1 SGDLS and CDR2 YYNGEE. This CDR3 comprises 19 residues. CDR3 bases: TGTGCCAGCAGCCCTCGTGTTAGCGGGAGGTCGGGAAGTAACAATGAGCAGTTCTTC. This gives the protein CASSPRVSGRSGSNNEQFF.

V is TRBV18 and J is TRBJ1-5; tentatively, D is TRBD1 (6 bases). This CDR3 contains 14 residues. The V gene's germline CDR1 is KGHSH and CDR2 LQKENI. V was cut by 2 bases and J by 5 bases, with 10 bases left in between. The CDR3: CASSPGGGDQPQHF. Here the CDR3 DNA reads TGTGCCAGCTCACCAGGTGGGGGCGATCAGCCCCAGCATTTT.

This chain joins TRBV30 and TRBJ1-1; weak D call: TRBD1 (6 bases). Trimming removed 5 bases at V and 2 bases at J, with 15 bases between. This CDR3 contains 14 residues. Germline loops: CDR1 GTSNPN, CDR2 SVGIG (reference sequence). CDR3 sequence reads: CAWSGARSNTEAFF. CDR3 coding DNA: TGTGCCTGGTCAGGGGCCAGAAGTAACACTGAAGCTTTCTTT.

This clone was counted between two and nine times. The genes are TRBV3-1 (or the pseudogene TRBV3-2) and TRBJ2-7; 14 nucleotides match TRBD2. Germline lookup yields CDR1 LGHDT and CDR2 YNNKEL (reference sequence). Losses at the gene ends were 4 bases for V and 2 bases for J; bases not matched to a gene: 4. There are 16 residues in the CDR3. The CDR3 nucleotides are TGTGCCAGCAGCCCAGGACTAGCGGGAGGCCCCTACGAGCAGTACTTC. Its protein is CASSPGLAGGPYEQYF.

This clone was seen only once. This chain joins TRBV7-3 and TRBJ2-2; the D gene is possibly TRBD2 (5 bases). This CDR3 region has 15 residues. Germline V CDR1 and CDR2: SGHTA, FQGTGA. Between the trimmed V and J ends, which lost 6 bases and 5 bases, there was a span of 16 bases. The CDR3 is CASRQGGGGTGELFF. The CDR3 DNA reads TGTGCCAGCAGACAAGGCGGCGGAGGAACCGGGGAGCTGTTTTTT. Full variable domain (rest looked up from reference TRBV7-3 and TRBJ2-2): GAGVSQTPSNKVTEKGKYVELRCDPISGHTALYWYRQSLGQGPEFLIYFQGTGAADDSGLPNDRFFAVRPEGSVSTLKIQRTERGDSAVYLCASRQGGGGTGELFFGEGSRLTVL.

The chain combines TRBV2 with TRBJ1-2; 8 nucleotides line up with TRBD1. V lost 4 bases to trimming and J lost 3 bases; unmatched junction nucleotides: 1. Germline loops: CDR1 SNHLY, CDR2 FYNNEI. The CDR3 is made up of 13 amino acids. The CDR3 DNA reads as TGTGCCAGCAGTGGGACAGGGTACTATGGCTACACCTTC. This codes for CASSGTGYYGYTF.

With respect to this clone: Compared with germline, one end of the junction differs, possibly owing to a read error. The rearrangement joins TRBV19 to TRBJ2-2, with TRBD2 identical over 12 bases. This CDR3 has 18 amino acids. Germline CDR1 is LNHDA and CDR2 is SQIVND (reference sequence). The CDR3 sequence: CASSFKTSGSRRRRGAVF. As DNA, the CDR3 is TGTGCCAGTAGCTTCAAGACTAGCGGGAGTAGGAGGCGCCGGGGAGCTGTTTTT.

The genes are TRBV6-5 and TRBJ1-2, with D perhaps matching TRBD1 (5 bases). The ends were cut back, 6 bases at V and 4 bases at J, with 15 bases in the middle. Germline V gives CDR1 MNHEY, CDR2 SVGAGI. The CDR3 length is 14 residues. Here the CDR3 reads CASSRTDKTYGYTF. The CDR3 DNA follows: TGTGCCAGCAGCCGGACGGACAAGACCTATGGCTACACCTTC.

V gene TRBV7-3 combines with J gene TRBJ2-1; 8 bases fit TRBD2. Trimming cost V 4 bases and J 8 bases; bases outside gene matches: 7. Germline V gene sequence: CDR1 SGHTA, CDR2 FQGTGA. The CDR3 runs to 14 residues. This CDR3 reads CASSSSGSIDEQFF. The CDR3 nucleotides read TGTGCCAGCAGCTCGAGCGGGAGTATAGATGAGCAGTTCTTC.

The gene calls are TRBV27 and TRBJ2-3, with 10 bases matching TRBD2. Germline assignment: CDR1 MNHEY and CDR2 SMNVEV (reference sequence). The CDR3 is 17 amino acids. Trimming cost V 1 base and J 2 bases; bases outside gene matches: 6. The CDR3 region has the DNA TGTGCCAGCAGTTTATTAGTAGCGGGGGGACCCACAGATACGCAGTATTTT. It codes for CASSLLVAGGPTDTQYF.

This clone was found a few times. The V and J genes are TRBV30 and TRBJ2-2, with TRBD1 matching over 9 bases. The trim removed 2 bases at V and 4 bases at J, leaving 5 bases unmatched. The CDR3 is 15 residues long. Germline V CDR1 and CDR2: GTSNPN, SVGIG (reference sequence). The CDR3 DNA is TGTGCCTGGAGTTTACAGGGGGCGGGCACCGGGGAGCTGTTTTTT. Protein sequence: CAWSLQGAGTGELFF.

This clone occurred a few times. CDR3 sequence: CASSVAGLPTDTQYF. The CDR3 coding sequence is TGTGCCAGCAGCGTAGCGGGACTACCCACAGATACGCAGTATTTT. This sequence joins TRBV7-3 and TRBJ2-3; the match to TRBD2 covers 8 bases. CDR1 SGHTA and CDR2 FQGTGA come from the germline V gene. CDR3 length: 15 residues. Losses at the gene ends were 5 bases for V and 2 bases for J; bases not matched to a gene: 6.

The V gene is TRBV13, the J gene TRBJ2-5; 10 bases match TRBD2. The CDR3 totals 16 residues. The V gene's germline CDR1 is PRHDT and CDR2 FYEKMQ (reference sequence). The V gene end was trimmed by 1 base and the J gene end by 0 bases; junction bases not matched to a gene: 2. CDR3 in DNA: TGTGCCAGCAGCTTAGAACTAGCGGGGTACCAAGAGACCCAGTACTTC. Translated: CASSLELAGYQETQYF. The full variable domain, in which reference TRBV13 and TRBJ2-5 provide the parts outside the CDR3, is AAGVIQSPRHLIKEKRETATLKCYPIPRHDTVYWYQQGPGQDPQFLISFYEKMQSDKGSIPDRFSAQQFSDYHSELNMSSLELGDSALYFCASSLELAGYQETQYFGPGTRLLVL.

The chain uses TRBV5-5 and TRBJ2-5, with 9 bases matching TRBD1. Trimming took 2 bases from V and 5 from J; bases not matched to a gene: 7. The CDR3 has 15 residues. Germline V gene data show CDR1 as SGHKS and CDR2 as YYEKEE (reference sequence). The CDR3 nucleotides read TGTGCCAGCAGCTTCCGACAGGGGGAGCGGGAGACCCAGTACTTC. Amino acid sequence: CASSFRQGERETQYF. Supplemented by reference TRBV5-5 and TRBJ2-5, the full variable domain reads DAGVTQSPTHLIKTRGQQVTLRCSPISGHKSVSWYQQVLGQGPQFIFQYYEKEERGRGNFPDRFSARQFPNYSSELNVNALLLGDSALYLCASSFRQGERETQYFGPGTRLLVL.

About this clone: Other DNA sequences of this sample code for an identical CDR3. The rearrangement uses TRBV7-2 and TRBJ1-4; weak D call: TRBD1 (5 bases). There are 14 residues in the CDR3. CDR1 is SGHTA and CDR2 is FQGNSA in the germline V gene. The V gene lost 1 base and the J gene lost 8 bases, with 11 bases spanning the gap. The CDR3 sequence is CASSLDRGGEKLFF. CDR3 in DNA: TGTGCCAGCAGCTTAGATAGGGGTGGGGAAAAACTGTTTTTT. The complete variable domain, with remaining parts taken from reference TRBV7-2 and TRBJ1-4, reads GAGVSQSPSNKVTEKGKDVELRCDPISGHTALYWYRQSLGQGLEFLIYFQGNSAPDKSGLPSDRFSAERTGGSVSTLTIQRTQQEDSAVYLCASSLDRGGEKLFFGSGTQLSVL.

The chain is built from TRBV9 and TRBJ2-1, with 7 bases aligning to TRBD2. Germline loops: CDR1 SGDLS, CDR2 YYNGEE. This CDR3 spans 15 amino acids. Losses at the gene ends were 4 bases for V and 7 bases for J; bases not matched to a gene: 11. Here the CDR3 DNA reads TGTGCCAGCAGCCGCTTCCAGCGGGGAGGAAATGAGCAGTTCTTC. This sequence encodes CASSRFQRGGNEQFF.

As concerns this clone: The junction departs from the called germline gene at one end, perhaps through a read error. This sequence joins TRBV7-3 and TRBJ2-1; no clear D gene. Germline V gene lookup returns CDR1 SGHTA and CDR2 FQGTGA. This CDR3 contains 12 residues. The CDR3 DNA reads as TGTGCCAGCGGCTTCGCCAGGAATGAGCAGTTCTTC. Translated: CASGFARNEQFF.

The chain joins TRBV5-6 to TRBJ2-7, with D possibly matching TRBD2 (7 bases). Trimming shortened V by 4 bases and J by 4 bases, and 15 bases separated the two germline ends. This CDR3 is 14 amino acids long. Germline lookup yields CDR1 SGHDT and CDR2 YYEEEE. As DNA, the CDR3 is TGTGCCAGCAGCGGGAGGGGGACGGCTTACGAGCAGTACTTC. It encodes CASSGRGTAYEQYF.

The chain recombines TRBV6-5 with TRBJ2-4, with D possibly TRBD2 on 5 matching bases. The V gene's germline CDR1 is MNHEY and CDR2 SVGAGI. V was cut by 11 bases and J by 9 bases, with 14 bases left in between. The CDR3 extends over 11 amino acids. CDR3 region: CASEEETIQYF. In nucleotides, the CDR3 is TGTGCCTCGGAGGAAGAAACCATTCAGTACTTC.

This CDR3 is CASSPGYGETQYF. DNA of the CDR3: TGTGCCAGCTCACCTGGTTACGGGGAGACCCAGTACTTC. V is TRBV18 and J is TRBJ2-5; D gene uncertain. V was pared by 3 bases and J by 5 bases, with 10 bases between. The CDR3 has 13 residues. CDR1 and CDR2 from the germline V gene are KGHSH and LQKENI.

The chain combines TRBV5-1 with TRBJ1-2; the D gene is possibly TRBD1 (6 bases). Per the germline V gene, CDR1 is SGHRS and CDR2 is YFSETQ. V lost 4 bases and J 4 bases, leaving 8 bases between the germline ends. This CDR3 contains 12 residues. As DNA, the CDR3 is TGCGCCAGCAGCCAGGACAGCTATGGCTACACCTTC. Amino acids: CASSQDSYGYTF.

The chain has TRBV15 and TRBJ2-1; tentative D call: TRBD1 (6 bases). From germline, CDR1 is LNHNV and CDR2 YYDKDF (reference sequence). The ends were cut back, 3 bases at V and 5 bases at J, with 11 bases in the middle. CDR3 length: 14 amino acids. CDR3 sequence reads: CATSSENRDNEQFF. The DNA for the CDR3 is TGTGCCACCAGCAGTGAAAACAGGGACAATGAGCAGTTCTTC.

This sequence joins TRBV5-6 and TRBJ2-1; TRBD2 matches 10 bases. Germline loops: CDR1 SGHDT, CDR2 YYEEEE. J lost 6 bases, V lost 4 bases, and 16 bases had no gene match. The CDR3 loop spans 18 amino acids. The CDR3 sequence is CASSRQGVRTSGSNEQFF. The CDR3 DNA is TGTGCCAGCAGCCGACAGGGAGTTCGGACTAGCGGATCCAATGAGCAGTTCTTC. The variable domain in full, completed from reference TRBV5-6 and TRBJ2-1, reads DAGVTQSPTHLIKTRGQQVTLRCSPKSGHDTVSWYQQALGQGPQFIFQYYEEEERQRGNFPDRFSGHQFPNYSSELNVNALLLGDSALYLCASSRQGVRTSGSNEQFFGPGTRLTVL.

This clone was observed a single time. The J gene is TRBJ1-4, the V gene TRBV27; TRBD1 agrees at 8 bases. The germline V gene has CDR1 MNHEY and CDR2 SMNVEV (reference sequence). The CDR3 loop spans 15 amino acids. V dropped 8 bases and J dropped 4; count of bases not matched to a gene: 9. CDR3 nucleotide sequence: TGTGCCAGCGGAGTTTCGGGACAGGTTAATGAAAAACTGTTTTTT. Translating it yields CASGVSGQVNEKLFF.

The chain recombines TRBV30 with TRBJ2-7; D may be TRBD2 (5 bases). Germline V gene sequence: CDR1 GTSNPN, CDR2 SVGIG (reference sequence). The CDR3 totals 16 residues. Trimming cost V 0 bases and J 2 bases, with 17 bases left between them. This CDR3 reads CAWSVPQRTGAYEQYF. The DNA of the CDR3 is TGTGCCTGGAGTGTACCCCAAAGGACCGGGGCCTACGAGCAGTACTTC. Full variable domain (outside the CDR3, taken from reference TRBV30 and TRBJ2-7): SQTIHQWPATLVQPVGSPLSLECTVEGTSNPNLYWYRQAAGRGLQLLFYSVGIGQISSEVPQNLSASRPQDRQFILSSKKLLLSDSGFYLCAWSVPQRTGAYEQYFGPGTRLTVT.

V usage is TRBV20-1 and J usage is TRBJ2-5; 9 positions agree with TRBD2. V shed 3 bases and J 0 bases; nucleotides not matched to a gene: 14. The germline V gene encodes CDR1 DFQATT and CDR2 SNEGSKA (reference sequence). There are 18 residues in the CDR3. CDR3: CSASAPGLAFLDQETQYF. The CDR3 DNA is TGCAGTGCTAGTGCTCCGGGACTAGCTTTTCTGGACCAAGAGACCCAGTACTTC.